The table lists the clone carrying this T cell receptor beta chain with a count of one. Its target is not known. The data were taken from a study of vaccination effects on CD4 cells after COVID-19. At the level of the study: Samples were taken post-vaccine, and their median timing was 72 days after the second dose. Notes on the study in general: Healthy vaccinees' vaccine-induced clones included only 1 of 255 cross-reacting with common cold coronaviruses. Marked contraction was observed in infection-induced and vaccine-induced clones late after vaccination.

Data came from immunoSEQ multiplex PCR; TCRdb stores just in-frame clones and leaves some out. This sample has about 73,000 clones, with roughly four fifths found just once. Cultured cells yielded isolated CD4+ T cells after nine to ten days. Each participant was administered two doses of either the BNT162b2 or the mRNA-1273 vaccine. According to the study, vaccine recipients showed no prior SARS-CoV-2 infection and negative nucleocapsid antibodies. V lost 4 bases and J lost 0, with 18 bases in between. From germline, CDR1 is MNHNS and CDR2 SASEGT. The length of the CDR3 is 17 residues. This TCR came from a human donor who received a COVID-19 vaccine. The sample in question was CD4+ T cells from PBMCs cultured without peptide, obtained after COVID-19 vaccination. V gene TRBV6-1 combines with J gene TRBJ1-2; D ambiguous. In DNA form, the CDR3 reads TGTGCCAGCAGTGCTCCGGAGGGATGGTCGGCTAACTATGGCTACACCTTC. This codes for CASSAPEGWSANYGYTF.